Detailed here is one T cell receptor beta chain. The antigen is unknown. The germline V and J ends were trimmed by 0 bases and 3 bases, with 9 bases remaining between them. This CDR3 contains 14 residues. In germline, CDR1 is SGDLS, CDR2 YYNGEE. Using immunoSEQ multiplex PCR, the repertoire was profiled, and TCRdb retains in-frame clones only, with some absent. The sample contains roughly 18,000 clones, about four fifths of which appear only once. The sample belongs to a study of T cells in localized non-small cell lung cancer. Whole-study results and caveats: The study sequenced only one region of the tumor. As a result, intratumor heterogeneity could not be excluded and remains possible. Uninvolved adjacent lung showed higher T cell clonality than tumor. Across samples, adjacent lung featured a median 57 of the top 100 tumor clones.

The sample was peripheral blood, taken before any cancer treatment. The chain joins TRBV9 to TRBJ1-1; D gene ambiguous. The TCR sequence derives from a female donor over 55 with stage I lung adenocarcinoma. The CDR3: CASSVGGFDTEAFF. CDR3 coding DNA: TGTGCCAGCAGCGTAGGCGGGTTTGACACTGAAGCTTTCTTT.